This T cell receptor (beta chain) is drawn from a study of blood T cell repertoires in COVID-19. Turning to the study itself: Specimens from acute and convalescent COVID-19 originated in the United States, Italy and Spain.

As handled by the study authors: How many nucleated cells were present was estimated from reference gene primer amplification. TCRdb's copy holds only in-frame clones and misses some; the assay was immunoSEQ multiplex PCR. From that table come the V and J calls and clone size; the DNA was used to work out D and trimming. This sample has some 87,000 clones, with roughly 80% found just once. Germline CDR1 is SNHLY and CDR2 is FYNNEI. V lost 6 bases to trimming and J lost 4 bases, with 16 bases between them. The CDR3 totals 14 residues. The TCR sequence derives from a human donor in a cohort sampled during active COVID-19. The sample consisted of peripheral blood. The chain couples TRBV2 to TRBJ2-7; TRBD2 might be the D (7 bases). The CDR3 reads CASRFPGEGYEQYF. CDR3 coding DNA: TGTGCCAGCAGATTTCCAGGGGAGGGGTACGAGCAGTACTTC.